The table lists the clone carrying this T cell receptor beta chain with many counts. This entry belongs to a study of read filtering for tumor transcriptome and immune sequencing. Study in general: Whole-transcriptome libraries were prepared after DNase treatment.

This library used roughly 400 ng RNA and molecular barcoded adaptors spanning alpha/delta and beta/gamma chains. In TCRdb, the reads were re-called with MiXCR into one record per CDR3 protein. There are approximately 60,000 distinct CDR3 sequences in the sample; 20% to 25% occur only once, and approximately 17% lies in the top ten. The CDR3 consists of 15 residues. The V gene lost 0 bases and the J gene lost 4 bases, with 12 bases spanning the gap. Germline V gene data show CDR1 as LGHDT and CDR2 as YNNKEL (reference sequence). The source is a donor aged 40 or over with multiple myeloma. V and J are TRBV3-1 and TRBJ2-5, with D hard to call. The source material was a population of CD138-negative cells sorted from bone marrow. The CDR3 region has the DNA TGTGCCAGCAGCCAAGAATCCTCTTCGGGAGAGACCCAGTACTTC. Translating gives CASSQESSSGETQYF.